These 4 T cell receptor beta chains share one sample of origin, sequenced in a study of CD8+ T cells in alopecia areata. cDNA serving as the sequencing template came from extracted, reverse transcribed RNA. Repertoires were generated with immunoSEQ multiplex PCR, while TCRdb's copy carries only in-frame clones and drops some. The data hold about 190,000 clones, with around three fifths observed a single time. The sample's treatment: oral pan-JAK inhibitor, 5-10 mg twice daily. The sample here was CD4+ T cells sorted from blood, taken around week 49, from a patient treated with tofacitinib. These receptors were taken from a human donor with alopecia areata.

The chain recombines TRBV29-1 with TRBJ1-5, with TRBD1 identical over 10 bases. CDR1 and CDR2 from the germline V gene are SQVTM and ANQGSEA. V lost 6 bases to trimming and J lost 4 bases; unmatched junction nucleotides: 3. The CDR3 sequence is 13 residues long. The CDR3 nucleotides read TGCAGCGTGCTGGGACAGGGGAATCAGCCCCAGCATTTT. This translates into CSVLGQGNQPQHF.

This clone was detected only once. The chain links TRBV11-2 to TRBJ1-2; no definite D call. V was shortened by 2 bases and J by 7 bases, with 11 bases between the two germline ends. CDR1 and CDR2 (germline): SGHAT, FQNNGV. CDR3 length: 13 amino acids. The CDR3 sequence: CASSLKPNGGYTF. The CDR3 region has the DNA TGTGCCAGCAGCTTAAAGCCGAACGGTGGCTACACCTTC.

The rearrangement joins TRBV7-9 to TRBJ2-3; the D is unclear. Germline V gene lookup returns CDR1 SEHNR and CDR2 FQNEAQ (reference sequence). V was clipped by 5 bases and J by 6 bases, with 9 bases between them. The CDR3 extends over 12 amino acids. CDR3 in DNA: TGTGCCAGCAGCCCCAAGGTTGATACGCAGTATTTT. It is translated as CASSPKVDTQYF.

In DNA, the CDR3 is TGCAGCGCCCTGAGGGAGGGTCCGGGCGAGCAGTACTTC. Encoded protein: CSALREGPGEQYF. The chain employs TRBV29-1 and TRBJ2-7; 7 positions match TRBD2. This CDR3 contains 13 residues. Germline CDR1 is SQVTM and CDR2 is ANQGSEA. The junction had 12 bases not matched to a gene; V was cut back by 7 bases and J by 6 bases.